The T cell receptor (beta chain) described here comes from a study of siplizumab effects on memory and regulatory T cells. Sequencing was performed with immunoSEQ multiplex PCR; in TCRdb, only in-frame clones are kept and a portion is missing. The sample has tens of thousands of clones, roughly nine tenths seen once; the top ten hold approximately 28%. The CDR3 has 18 residues. CDR1 SGHNT and CDR2 YYREEE come from the germline V gene (reference sequence). With V trimmed by 0 bases and J by 0 bases, 5 bases remained unmatched. This clone has more than one count but fewer than ten. Input material: CD8+ T cells sorted from blood. The chain employs TRBV5-4 and TRBJ1-4; 10 bases map to TRBD1. The clonotype was recovered from a human donor in good health. The CDR3 nucleotides are TGTGCCAGCAGCTTGGCCGGGACAGGGGATGCAACTAATGAAAAACTGTTTTTT. This encodes CASSLAGTGDATNEKLFF.